Following are 2 T cell receptor beta chains from one sample sequenced in a study of identical twins. In TCRdb, the 5' RACE reads were re-called with MiXCR into one record per CDR3 protein. Of some 570,000 distinct CDR3 sequences listed, approximately 20% are singletons. The sample was also linked to a second study, of yellow fever vaccine responses in identical twins.

Input material: CD4+ T cells sorted from blood. Receptor source: a woman younger than 35 in good health.

This clonotype turned up a few times. CDR3 sequence (DNA): TGTGCCAGCACCGGGGCTCAGGCAGGGGACTATGGCTACACCTTC. Its protein product is CASTGAQAGDYGYTF. V and J are TRBV6-1 and TRBJ1-2; D is perhaps TRBD1 (6 bases). Looked up from germline, CDR1 is MNHNS and CDR2 is SASEGT. V dropped 7 bases and J dropped 3 bases, with 18 bases sitting between them. The CDR3 has 15 amino acids.

This clonotype was observed once. V usage is TRBV7-9 and J usage is TRBJ1-2; D remains ambiguous. Germline V gives CDR1 SEHNR, CDR2 FQNEAQ (reference sequence). This CDR3 comprises 11 residues. Trimming shortened V by 0 bases and J by 8 bases, and 4 bases separated the two germline ends. This CDR3 reads CASSLAEGYTF. The CDR3 nucleotides read TGTGCCAGCAGCTTAGCTGAGGGCTACACCTTC.